This TCR beta chain was profiled in a study of kidney transplant recipient with SARS-CoV-2 infection. CDR3 size: 17 residues. Points on this clonotype: A single base separates this from a much larger clone, so it may be a read error.

Using its own MiXCR run on the reads, TCRdb lists one record per CDR3 protein. The table records approximately 240,000 distinct CDR3 sequences, 25% to 35% of them present only once. The receptor's source is a male patient between 25 and 39 years old who had COVID-19 and was a kidney transplant recipient. Part of the T cells may come from the graft donor. The sample in question was a blood sample, obtained at baseline and between days 110 and 120 from a kidney transplant recipient. The chain carries TRBV21-1 and TRBJ2-1. The J call may be faulty, since TRBJ2-3 better matches the DNA end. TRBV21-1 is a recognized pseudogene. CDR3 sequence (DNA): TGTGCCAGCAGGGCCAACGTAGCTACAGTCATGCAAGATATGCAGTATTTT. The encoded protein is CASRANVATVMQDMQYF.